This T cell receptor beta chain was documented in a study of blood T cell repertoires in COVID-19. Study-level background: The samples span acute and convalescent COVID-19 from the United States, Italy and Spain. T cells, B-cell-depleted T cells, or PBMCs provided the cDNA or gDNA that served as material.

Per the study methods: How many nucleated cells were present was estimated from reference gene primer amplification. Libraries were prepared by immunoSEQ multiplex PCR; TCRdb keeps only in-frame clonotypes and omits some of them. From that table come the V and J calls and clone size; the DNA was used to work out D and trimming. The table has hundreds of thousands of clones, around 80% seen once; the top ten hold 15% to 20%. The V gene lost 6 bases and the J gene lost 3 bases, with 11 bases spanning the gap. The CDR3 is 13 amino acids. CDR1 and CDR2 (germline): SGHTA, FQGNSA. The V gene is TRBV7-2, the J gene TRBJ2-5, with D maybe TRBD2 (5 bases). The sample was peripheral blood. The source of this sequence is a woman of 80 years or more with active or convalescent COVID-19. The CDR3 is CASSQVGKETQYF. DNA of the CDR3: TGTGCCAGCAGTCAAGTCGGGAAAGAGACCCAGTACTTC.